Sequencing of this TCR beta chain was carried out in a study of T cell repertoires in cytomegalovirus infection. Whole-study context: Recently identified HLA-C-restricted and well-studied HLA-B-restricted CMV epitopes were used. Public TCR beta signatures indicated both CMV infection and matching HLA type.

Using its own MiXCR run on the reads, TCRdb lists one record per CDR3 protein. The sample yields some 350,000 distinct CDR3 sequences, around a third seen once. Study-wide points: Ex vivo, HLA-C-restricted CMV-specific TCR beta clonotypes prevailed over the rest of the response.

The CDR3 extends over 17 amino acids. From germline, CDR1 is MNHEY and CDR2 SVGAGI. The junction had 13 bases not matched to a gene; V was cut back by 7 bases and J by 1 base. This clonotype was seen a few times. Its antigen remains unknown. The TCR was taken from a human donor in good health (CMV status not recorded). Some clones in this sample may be carry-over from other donors' samples. This chain connects TRBV6-5 to TRBJ1-3; 7 nucleotides line up with TRBD1. The sequenced sample was cultured PBMCs, obtained from culture after CMV antigen stimulation. This chain's CDR3 is CASTQTRQGWSGNTIYF. The DNA of the CDR3 is TGTGCCAGCACACAGACCCGACAGGGTTGGTCTGGAAACACCATATATTTT.